These T cell receptor beta chains were read from a single sample in a study of blood T cell repertoires in COVID-19. Data came from immunoSEQ multiplex PCR; TCRdb stores just in-frame clones and leaves some out. The sample comprises approximately 280,000 clones, approximately 86% of which are singletons, and roughly 2.1% rests with the top ten. Sample: peripheral blood. These receptors all stem from a woman aged 25 to 45 who had recovered from COVID-19. CDR3s include the opening cysteine and the closing phenylalanine or tryptophan. Fields, in order: J gene, V gene, D gene, CDR3 protein. The D gene is left open where the match is weak.

j_gene: TRBJ2-7; v_gene: TRBV10-3; d_gene: NA; CDR3aa: CAADSPGYEQYF
j_gene: TRBJ1-1; v_gene: TRBV6-5; d_gene: NA; CDR3aa: CASSISPGNTEAFF
j_gene: TRBJ2-1; v_gene: TRBV5-1; d_gene: TRBD2; CDR3aa: CASSGATSGSKPSYNEQFF
j_gene: TRBJ2-7; v_gene: TRBV6-5; d_gene: TRBD1; CDR3aa: CASSYASTGKAYEQYF
j_gene: TRBJ1-3; v_gene: TRBV7-9; d_gene: TRBD1; CDR3aa: CASSLNAGQGAGNTIYF
j_gene: TRBJ2-7; v_gene: TRBV3-1/TRBV3-2; d_gene: NA; CDR3aa: CASSPAGSYEQYF
j_gene: TRBJ2-7; v_gene: TRBV27; d_gene: NA; CDR3aa: CASSLSAGQIYEQYF
j_gene: TRBJ1-5; v_gene: TRBV6-2/TRBV6-3; d_gene: NA; CDR3aa: CASSYYTGPNQPQHF
j_gene: TRBJ2-2; v_gene: TRBV5-6; d_gene: NA; CDR3aa: CASSFRLLQGTGELFF
j_gene: TRBJ1-2; v_gene: TRBV13; d_gene: TRBD1; CDR3aa: CASSLGLQGSSYGYTF
j_gene: TRBJ1-4; v_gene: TRBV3-1/TRBV3-2; d_gene: TRBD1; CDR3aa: CASSYRQGGEKLFF
j_gene: TRBJ1-1; v_gene: TRBV19; d_gene: TRBD1; CDR3aa: CASSPQGENTEAFF
j_gene: TRBJ1-6; v_gene: TRBV5-6; d_gene: NA; CDR3aa: CASSLEDSNSPLHF